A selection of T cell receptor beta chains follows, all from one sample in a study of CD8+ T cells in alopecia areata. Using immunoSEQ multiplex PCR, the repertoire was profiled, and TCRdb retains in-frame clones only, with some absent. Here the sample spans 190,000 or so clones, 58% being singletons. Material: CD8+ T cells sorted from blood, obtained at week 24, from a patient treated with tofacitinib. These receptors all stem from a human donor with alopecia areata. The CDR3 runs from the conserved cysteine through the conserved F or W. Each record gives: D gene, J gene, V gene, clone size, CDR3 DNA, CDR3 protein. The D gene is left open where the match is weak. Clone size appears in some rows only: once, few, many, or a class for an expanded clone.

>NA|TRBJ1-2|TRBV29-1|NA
TGCAGCGTTGTGGACGGAAATGGCTACACCTTC
CSVVDGNGYTF
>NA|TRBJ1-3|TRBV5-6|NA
TGTGCCAGCAGCTTTGGGGGGCACTCTGGAAACACCATATATTTT
CASSFGGHSGNTIYF
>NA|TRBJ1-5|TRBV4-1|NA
TGCGCCAGCAGCCCCCGGGACAACCGCAATCAGCCCCAGCATTTT
CASSPRDNRNQPQHF
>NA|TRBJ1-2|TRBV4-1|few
TGCGCCAGCAGCCAAGAGCCGACCCGCTATGGCTACACCTTC
CASSQEPTRYGYTF
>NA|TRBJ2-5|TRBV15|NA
TGTGCCACCAGCCCCCCCGGTCGTATTCGGGAGACCCAGTACTTC
CATSPPGRIRETQYF
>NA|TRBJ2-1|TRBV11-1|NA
TGTGCCAGCAGCTTAGTCGGAGGAGGGAATGAGCAGTTCTTC
CASSLVGGGNEQFF
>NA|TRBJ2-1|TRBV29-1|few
TGCAGCGTTGATACTAGCTCCTACAATGAGCAGTTCTTC
CSVDTSSYNEQFF
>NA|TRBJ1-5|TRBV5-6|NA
TGTGCCAGCAGCTTGGGGTGGGGACCAAATCAGCCCCAGCATTTT
CASSLGWGPNQPQHF
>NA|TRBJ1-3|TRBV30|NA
TGTGCCTGGACAAGAGAGAGCTCTGGAAACACCATATATTTT
CAWTRESSGNTIYF
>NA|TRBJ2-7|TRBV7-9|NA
TGTGCCAGCAGCTTTGGATCGAAAACCAGACAGTTACCCTCTTACGAGCAGTACTTC
CASSFGSKTRQLPSYEQYF
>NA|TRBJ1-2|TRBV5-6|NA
TGTGCCAGCAGAGGATCCCTGCGTTATGGCTACACCTTC
CASRGSLRYGYTF
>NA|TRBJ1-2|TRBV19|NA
TGTGCCAGTAGTCTACTAGAGCAGGGTGGATTGTATGGCTACACCTTC
CASSLLEQGGLYGYTF
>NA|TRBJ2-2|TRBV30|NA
TGTGCCTCGTCTACAGGCACCGGGGAGCTGTTTTTT
CASSTGTGELFF
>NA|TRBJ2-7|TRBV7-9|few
TGTGCCAGCAGCAGGTCCTACGAGCAGTACTTC
CASSRSYEQYF
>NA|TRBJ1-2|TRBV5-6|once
TGTGCCAGCAGCTTAGGACTCGGAGGAGGCTACACCTTC
CASSLGLGGGYTF